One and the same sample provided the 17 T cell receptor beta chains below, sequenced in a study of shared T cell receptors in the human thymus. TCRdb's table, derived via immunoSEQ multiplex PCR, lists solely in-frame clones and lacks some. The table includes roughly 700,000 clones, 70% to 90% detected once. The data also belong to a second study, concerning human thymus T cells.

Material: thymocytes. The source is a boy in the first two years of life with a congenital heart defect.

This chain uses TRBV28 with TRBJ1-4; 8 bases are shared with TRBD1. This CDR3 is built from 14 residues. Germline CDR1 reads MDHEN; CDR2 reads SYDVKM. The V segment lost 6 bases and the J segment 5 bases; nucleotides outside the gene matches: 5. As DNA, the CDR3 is TGTGCCAGCAGCGGACAGGGAAGAAATGAAAAACTGTTTTTT. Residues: CASSGQGRNEKLFF.

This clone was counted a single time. As DNA, the CDR3 is TGTGCCAGCAGCCCCACCACGGTTGTCGGCAATGAGCAGTTCTTC. The encoded protein is CASSPTTVVGNEQFF. This rearrangement joins TRBV21-1 to TRBJ2-1; the DNA was not compared with TRBD2, the D call given in the table. TRBV21-1 is reported as a pseudogene. The CDR3 is made up of 15 amino acids.

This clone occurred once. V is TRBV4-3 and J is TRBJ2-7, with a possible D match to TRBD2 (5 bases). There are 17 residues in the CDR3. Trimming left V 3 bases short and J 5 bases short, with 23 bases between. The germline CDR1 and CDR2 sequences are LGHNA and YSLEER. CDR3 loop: CASSHRRVQTRDHEQYF. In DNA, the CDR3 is TGCGCCAGCAGCCATCGACGGGTCCAGACCCGGGATCACGAGCAGTACTTC.

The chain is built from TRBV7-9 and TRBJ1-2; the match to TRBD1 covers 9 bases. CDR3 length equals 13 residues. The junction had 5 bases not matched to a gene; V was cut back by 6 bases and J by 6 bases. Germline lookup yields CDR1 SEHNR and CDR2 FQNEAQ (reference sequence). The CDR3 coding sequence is TGTGCCAGCAGTACGACAGGGGGTAATGGCTACACCTTC. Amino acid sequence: CASSTTGGNGYTF.

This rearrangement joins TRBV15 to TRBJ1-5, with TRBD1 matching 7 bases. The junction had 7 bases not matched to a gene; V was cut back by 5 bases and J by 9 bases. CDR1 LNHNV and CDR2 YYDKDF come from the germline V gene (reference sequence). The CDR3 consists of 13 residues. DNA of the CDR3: TGTGCCACCAGCGTACAGGGGTCCGGGCCCCAGCATTTT. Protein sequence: CATSVQGSGPQHF.

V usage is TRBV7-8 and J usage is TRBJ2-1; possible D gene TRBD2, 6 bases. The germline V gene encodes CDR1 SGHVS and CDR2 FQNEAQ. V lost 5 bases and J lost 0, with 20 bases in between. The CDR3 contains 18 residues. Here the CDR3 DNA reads TGTGCCAGCAGCCTATCCCCTCGGGGAGGTCGCTCCTACAATGAGCAGTTCTTC. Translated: CASSLSPRGGRSYNEQFF.

CDR3 coding DNA: TGTGCCAGCCGCCCCAGCCTCAGGGTTCGGTATGAGCAGTACTTC. Protein product: CASRPSLRVRYEQYF. The genes are TRBV27 and TRBJ2-7, with TRBD1 as a possible D gene (5 bases). V lost 8 bases and J lost 7, with 24 bases in between. The germline gives CDR1 MNHEY, CDR2 SMNVEV (reference sequence). The length of the CDR3 is 15 residues.

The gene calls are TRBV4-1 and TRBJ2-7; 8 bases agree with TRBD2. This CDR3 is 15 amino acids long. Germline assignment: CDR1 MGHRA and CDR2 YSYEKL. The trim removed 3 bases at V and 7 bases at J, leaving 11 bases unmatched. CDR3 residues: CASSQPGLEGREQYF. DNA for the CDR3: TGCGCCAGCAGCCAGCCGGGACTAGAGGGGCGGGAGCAGTACTTC.

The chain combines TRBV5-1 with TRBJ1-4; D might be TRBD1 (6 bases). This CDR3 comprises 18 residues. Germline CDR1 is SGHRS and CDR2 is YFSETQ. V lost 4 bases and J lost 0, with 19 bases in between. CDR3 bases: TGCGCCAGCAGCCTATGGGGGGGCCTAGCTTCAACTAATGAAAAACTGTTTTTT. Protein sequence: CASSLWGGLASTNEKLFF.

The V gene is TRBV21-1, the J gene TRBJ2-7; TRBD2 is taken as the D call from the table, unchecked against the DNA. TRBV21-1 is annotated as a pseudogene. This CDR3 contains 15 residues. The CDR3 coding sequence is TGTGCCAGCAGCAAAGTTAGCGGGAGCCCCCACGAGCAGTACTTC. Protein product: CASSKVSGSPHEQYF.

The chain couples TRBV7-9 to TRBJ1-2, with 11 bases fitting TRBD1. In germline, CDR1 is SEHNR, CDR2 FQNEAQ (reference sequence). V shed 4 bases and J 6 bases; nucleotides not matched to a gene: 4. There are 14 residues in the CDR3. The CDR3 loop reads CASSSDRGRNGYTF. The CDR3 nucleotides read TGTGCCAGCAGCTCGGACAGGGGGCGTAATGGCTACACCTTC.

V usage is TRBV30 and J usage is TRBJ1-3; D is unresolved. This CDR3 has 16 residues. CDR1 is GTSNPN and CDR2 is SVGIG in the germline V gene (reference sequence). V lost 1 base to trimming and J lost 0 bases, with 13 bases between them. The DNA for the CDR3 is TGTGCCTGGAGTGAGAGAAACAGATTCTCTGGAAACACCATATATTTT. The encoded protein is CAWSERNRFSGNTIYF. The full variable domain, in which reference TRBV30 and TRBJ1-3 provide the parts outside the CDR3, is SQTIHQWPATLVQPVGSPLSLECTVEGTSNPNLYWYRQAAGRGLQLLFYSVGIGQISSEVPQNLSASRPQDRQFILSSKKLLLSDSGFYLCAWSERNRFSGNTIYFGEGSWLTVV.

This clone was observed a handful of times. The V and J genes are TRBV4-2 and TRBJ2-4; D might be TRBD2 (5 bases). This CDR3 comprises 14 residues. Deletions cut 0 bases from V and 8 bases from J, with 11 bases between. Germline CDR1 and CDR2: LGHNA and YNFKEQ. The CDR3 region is CASSQDGRGDIQYF. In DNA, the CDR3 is TGTGCCAGCAGCCAAGATGGCCGGGGTGACATTCAGTACTTC.

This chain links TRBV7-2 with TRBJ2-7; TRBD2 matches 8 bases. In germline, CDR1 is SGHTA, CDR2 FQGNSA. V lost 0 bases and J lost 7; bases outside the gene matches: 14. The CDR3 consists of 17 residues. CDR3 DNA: TGTGCCAGCAGCTTAGCCCACGCTAGAGCGGGAGTGAGAGAGCAGTACTTC. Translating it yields CASSLAHARAGVREQYF.

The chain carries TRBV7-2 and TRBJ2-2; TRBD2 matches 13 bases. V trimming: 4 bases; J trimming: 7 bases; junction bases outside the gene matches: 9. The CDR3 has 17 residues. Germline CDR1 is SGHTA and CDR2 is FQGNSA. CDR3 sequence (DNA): TGTGCCAGCAGCTGGGGGACTAGCGGGGTCTCGGGCGGGGAGCTGTTTTTT. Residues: CASSWGTSGVSGGELFF.

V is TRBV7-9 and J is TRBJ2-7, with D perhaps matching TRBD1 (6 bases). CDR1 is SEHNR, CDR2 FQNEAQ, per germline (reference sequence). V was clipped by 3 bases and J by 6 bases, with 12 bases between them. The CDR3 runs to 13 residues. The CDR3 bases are TGTGCCAGCAGCTTGGCCTCAGGGGCCGAGCAGTACTTC. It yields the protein CASSLASGAEQYF.

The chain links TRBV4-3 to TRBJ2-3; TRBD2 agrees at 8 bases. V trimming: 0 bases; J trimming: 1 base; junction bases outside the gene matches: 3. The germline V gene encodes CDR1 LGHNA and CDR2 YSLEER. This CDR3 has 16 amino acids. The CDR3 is CASSQERGDGTDTQYF. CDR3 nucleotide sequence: TGCGCCAGCAGCCAAGAGCGGGGGGATGGCACAGATACGCAGTATTTT.